This note documents a single T cell receptor beta chain sequence. No antigen is known for it. The data originate from a study of cytomegalovirus exposure and HLA in healthy donors. Findings and limits, study-wide: One variant, a missense change in DCLRE1C, was linked in a later analysis to TCR beta V- and J-gene trimming. Across donors, most TCRs were seen rarely, yet some public ones were widespread.

The PCR employed 60 Vbeta primers together with 13 Jbeta primers. Here immunoSEQ multiplex PCR was the method, and the copy in TCRdb shows in-frame clones only, minus some. The data hold around 74,000 clones, with roughly 74% observed a single time. This sequence originates from a man aged 40-55 years in good health and CMV-seronegative. Sequenced material: PBMCs.

The CDR3 sequence: CASSYTTGQNEKLFF. CDR3 DNA: TGTGCCAGCAGTTACACGACAGGGCAGAATGAAAAACTGTTTTTT. The chain recombines TRBV6-5 with TRBJ1-4; 7 nucleotides agree with TRBD1. The trim removed 2 bases at V and 5 bases at J, leaving 5 bases unmatched. Germline loops: CDR1 MNHEY, CDR2 SVGAGI. The CDR3 sequence is 15 residues long.